This T cell receptor (beta chain) was captured by sequencing in a study of T-cell memory formation after mild COVID-19 (dated by TCRdb to the early 2020s). At the level of the whole study: Most TCR sequence clusters were specific to one of the two donors. In two donors, T-cell clones that expanded and contracted after mild COVID-19 were tracked by sequencing TCRalpha and TCRbeta repertoires over time. Two young, previously healthy adult volunteers made up the cohort, one male and one female.

The listed sequencing device is Illumina NovaSeq 6000. Using 5'RACE with constant-segment primers, TCRalpha and TCRbeta cDNA libraries were constructed, with sample barcodes and unique molecular identifiers added in the process. Trizol reagent was used to extract RNA from every sample. Amplification of the libraries took two PCR steps, and the second step added a second sample barcode plus Illumina TruSeq adapters. Sequencing of libraries was performed on an Illumina NovaSeq with 2 x 150 bp paired-end reads. The study's processing was this. Demultiplexing of reads and collapsing into UMI-guided consensus sequences were performed with migec v1.2.7. Using mixcr v2.1.11, UMI consensuses were aligned to TRA and TRB V and J templates and then assembled into clonotypes. A clonotype was counted as expanded or contracted only when both edgeR and NoisET called the clonotype significant, with the noise models trained on biological replicates. edgeR calls used a false discovery rate-adjusted p below 0.01 and a log2 fold-change threshold of 1. As an exploratory analysis of dynamics, PCA with hierarchical clustering was applied to max-normalized trajectories of the 1000 most abundant clonotypes. The CD4 or CD8 phenotype of responding clones was assigned using the separately sequenced CD4+ and CD8+ repertoires. The public sequencing data were trimmed at Q25 with fastp and processed into clonotypes with MiXCR by TCRdb, which kept only in-frame beta chains. Every distinct CDR3 protein forms one entry, paired with its most common genes and DNA. These V and J calls originate from TCRdb's pipeline instead of the authors' own analysis. In all, the sample holds about 160,000 distinct CDR3 sequences, and around a third of those were seen once. The ten largest make up 12% of the sample.

Summary of the overall study and its limitations: From day 15 to 85, contracting clones showed balanced CD4/CD8 phenotypes, whereas a second wave of clones that expanded from day 15 to 37 leaned towards CD4+. Some responding clones were found in pre-infection memory, which suggests that pre-existing cross-reactive memory T cells took part in the SARS-CoV-2 response. Whether the second-wave clones peaking on day 37 were SARS-CoV-2 specific was not confirmed. Contracting CD4+ clones appeared mostly in the CM and EM memory subsets, whereas CD8+ clones were enriched in EMRA. Only a couple of mild cases were covered by the study, and larger cohorts that include severe cases with pre-infection samples were considered necessary.

PBMCs were isolated by Ficoll-Paque density gradient centrifugation. Per the germline V gene (reference sequence), DFQATT is the CDR1 and SNEGSKA is the CDR2. V loses 3 bases of germline sequence and J loses 7 bases, and the interval between the two ends is 15 bases. The CDR3 covers 14 residues, taking in both the cysteine and the phenylalanine. CDR3 DNA only is kept here, 42 bases in frame from base 1. This clonotype was found a few times. Its antigen target is currently unknown. No base-level quality is on record; no much larger clone is a single base apart. The rearrangement combines TRBV20-1 with TRBJ2-2; the D gene is not confidently resolved. This TCR was recovered from an adult woman who had mild COVID-19 (a few samples of this study predate the infection). The sample titles of this study are shuffled in the database, so cell type and time point are left out; the donor was told from shared clones. Sequencing was carried out using PBMCs or a T cell subset sorted from them (not recorded which). CDR3 region: CSASFWGSGGELFF. The DNA sequence is TGCAGTGCTAGCTTTTGGGGATCGGGCGGGGAGCTGTTTTTT.